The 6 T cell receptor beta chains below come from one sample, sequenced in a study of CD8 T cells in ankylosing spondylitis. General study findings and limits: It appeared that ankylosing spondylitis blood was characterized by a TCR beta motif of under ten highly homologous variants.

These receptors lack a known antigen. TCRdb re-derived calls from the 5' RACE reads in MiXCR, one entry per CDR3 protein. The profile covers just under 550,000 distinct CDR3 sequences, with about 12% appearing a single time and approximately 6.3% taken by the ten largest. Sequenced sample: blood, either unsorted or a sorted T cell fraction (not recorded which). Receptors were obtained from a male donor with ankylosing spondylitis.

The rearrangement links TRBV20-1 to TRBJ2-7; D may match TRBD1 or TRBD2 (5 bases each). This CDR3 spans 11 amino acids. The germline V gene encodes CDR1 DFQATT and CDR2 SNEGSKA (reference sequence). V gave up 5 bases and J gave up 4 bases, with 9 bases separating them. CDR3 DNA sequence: TGCAGTGCTGGGGACCAATACGAGCAGTACGTC. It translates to CSAGDQYEQYV.

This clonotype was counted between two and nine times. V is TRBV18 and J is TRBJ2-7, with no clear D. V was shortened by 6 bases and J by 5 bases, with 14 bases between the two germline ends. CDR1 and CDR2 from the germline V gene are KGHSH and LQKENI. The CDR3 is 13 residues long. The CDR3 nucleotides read TGTGCCAGCTCCCCCTCCTCGTCAGACGAGCAGTACGTC. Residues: CASSPSSSDEQYV.

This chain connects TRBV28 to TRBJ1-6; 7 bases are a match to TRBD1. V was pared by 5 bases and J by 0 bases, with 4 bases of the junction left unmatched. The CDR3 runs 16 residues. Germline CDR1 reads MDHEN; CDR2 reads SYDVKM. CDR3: CASSPQGPSYNSPLHF. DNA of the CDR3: TGTGCCAGCAGTCCACAGGGGCCCTCCTATAATTCACCCCTCCACTTT.

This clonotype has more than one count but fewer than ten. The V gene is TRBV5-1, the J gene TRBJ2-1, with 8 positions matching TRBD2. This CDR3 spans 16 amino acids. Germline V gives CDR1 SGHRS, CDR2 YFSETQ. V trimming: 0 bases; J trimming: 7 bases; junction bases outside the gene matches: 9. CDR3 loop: CASSLDAREGRNEQFF. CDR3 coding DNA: TGCGCCAGCAGCTTGGATGCCCGGGAGGGCCGAAATGAGCAGTTCTTC. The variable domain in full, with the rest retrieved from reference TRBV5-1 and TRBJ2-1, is KAGVTQTPRYLIKTRGQQVTLSCSPISGHRSVSWYQQTPGQGLQFLFEYFSETQRNKGNFPGRFSGRQFSNSRSEMNVSTLELGDSALYLCASSLDAREGRNEQFFGPGTRLTVL.

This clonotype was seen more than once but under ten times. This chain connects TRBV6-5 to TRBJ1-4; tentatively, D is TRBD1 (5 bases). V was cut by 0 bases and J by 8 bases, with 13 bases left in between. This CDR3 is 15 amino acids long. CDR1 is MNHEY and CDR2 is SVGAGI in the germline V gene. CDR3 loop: CASSYSIGAREKLFF. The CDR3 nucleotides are TGTGCCAGCAGTTACTCGATAGGGGCCCGCGAAAAACTGTTTTTT.

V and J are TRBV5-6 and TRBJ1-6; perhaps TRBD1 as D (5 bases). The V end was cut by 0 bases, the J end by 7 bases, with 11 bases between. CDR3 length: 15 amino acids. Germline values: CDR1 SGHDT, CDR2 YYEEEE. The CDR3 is CASSLGGGINSPLHF. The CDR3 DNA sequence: TGTGCCAGCAGCTTGGGGGGCGGAATAAATTCACCCCTCCACTTT.